These 3 T cell receptor beta chains were sequenced from one sample in a study of PD-1 blockade in classical Hodgkin lymphoma. Libraries were prepared by immunoSEQ multiplex PCR; TCRdb keeps only in-frame clonotypes and omits some of them. This sample has over 9,000 clones; around 84% occur once, and the top ten carry more than 25%. Following autologous stem cell transplantation, relapse occurred in every patient, and exposure to brentuximab vedotin varied. The sequenced sample was peripheral blood mononuclear cells (PBMCs), obtained at baseline. The origin of the receptors is a human donor with classical Hodgkin lymphoma.

The rearrangement uses TRBV7-3 and TRBJ2-1; D unresolved. V gave up 6 bases and J gave up 2 bases, with 11 bases separating them. Germline CDR1 is SGHTA and CDR2 is FQGTGA. This CDR3 region has 14 residues. The CDR3 loop is CASRAADPYNEQFF. The DNA of the CDR3 is TGTGCCAGCAGGGCGGCAGATCCCTACAATGAGCAGTTCTTC.

The CDR3 region is CASIRRGQATNEKLFF. DNA of the CDR3: TGTGCCAGTATTCGCCGGGGACAGGCAACTAATGAAAAACTGTTTTTT. The rearrangement joins TRBV19 to TRBJ1-4; 8 nucleotides line up with TRBD1. CDR3 length: 16 amino acids. V lost 7 bases, J lost 0 bases, and 7 bases stayed unmatched. Germline lookup yields CDR1 LNHDA and CDR2 SQIVND (reference sequence).

The V and J genes are TRBV6-1 and TRBJ1-4, with a possible D match to TRBD1 (6 bases). The ends were cut back, 7 bases at V and 7 bases at J, with 19 bases in the middle. The CDR3 consists of 15 residues. Germline V gene sequence: CDR1 MNHNS, CDR2 SASEGT. Here the CDR3 reads CASTPAGGLGEKLFF. CDR3 nucleotide sequence: TGTGCCAGCACCCCAGCGGGGGGCTTAGGTGAAAAACTGTTTTTT.